The 8 T cell receptor beta chains given below trace back to one sample, sequenced in a study of T cell responses to AZD1222 COVID-19 vaccine. This table comes from immunoSEQ multiplex PCR, and its TCRdb copy is limited to in-frame clones, with some not included. The sample gives approximately 120,000 clones, about 88% of which show up once; roughly 4% is in the top ten. The sequenced sample was peripheral blood, obtained on day 0 of AZD1222 vaccination. These receptors were collected from an adult in good health.

The chain employs TRBV19 and TRBJ2-5, with 8 positions matching TRBD1. This CDR3 has 15 amino acids. V was pared by 1 base and J by 5 bases, with 6 bases of the junction left unmatched. Germline-derived CDR1 and CDR2 are LNHDA and SQIVND (reference sequence). CDR3: CASSIVDRGSETQYF. The CDR3 coding sequence is TGTGCCAGTAGTATAGTTGACAGGGGTTCCGAGACCCAGTACTTC.

The rearrangement links TRBV5-1 to TRBJ2-1, with 11 bases matching TRBD2. V gave up 0 bases and J gave up 8 bases; unmatched junction bases: 7. CDR3 size: 16 residues. Germline V CDR1 and CDR2: SGHRS, YFSETQ. The CDR3 DNA follows: TGCGCCAGCAGCTTGGTCTCTAGCGGGGGGTTCCATGAGCAGTTCTTC. Translating it yields CASSLVSSGGFHEQFF.

The V call is TRBV5-1, the J call TRBJ2-1; the match to TRBD2 covers 16 bases. The germline gives CDR1 SGHRS, CDR2 YFSETQ. This CDR3 contains 17 residues. Unmatched junction bases numbered 7, after V lost 4 bases and J lost 6 bases. CDR3 loop: CASSLGLAGGTGNEQFF. The CDR3 coding sequence is TGCGCCAGCAGCCTGGGACTAGCGGGAGGGACCGGCAATGAGCAGTTCTTC. The full variable domain, completed using reference TRBV5-1 and TRBJ2-1, is KAGVTQTPRYLIKTRGQQVTLSCSPISGHRSVSWYQQTPGQGLQFLFEYFSETQRNKGNFPGRFSGRQFSNSRSEMNVSTLELGDSALYLCASSLGLAGGTGNEQFFGPGTRLTVL.

The CDR3 here is CASSLEQGWGEKLFF. CDR3 nucleotide sequence: TGTGCCAGCAGCTTAGAACAGGGGTGGGGTGAAAAACTGTTTTTT. J is TRBJ1-4 and V is TRBV5-8; 7 bases fit TRBD1. The junction had 8 bases not matched to a gene; V was cut back by 2 bases and J by 7 bases. The CDR3 runs 15 residues. Germline CDR1 is SGHTS and CDR2 is YDEGEE.

The chain carries TRBV3-1 (or the pseudogene TRBV3-2) and TRBJ1-5; D is ambiguous. In germline, CDR1 is LGHDT, CDR2 YNNKEL (reference sequence). V was pared by 4 bases and J by 3 bases, with 13 bases between. The CDR3 covers 15 residues. The CDR3 here is CASSPLCGINQPQHF. The CDR3 coding sequence is TGTGCCAGCAGCCCCCTTTGCGGTATCAATCAGCCCCAGCATTTT.

The chain has TRBV5-1 and TRBJ2-1; 7 positions agree with TRBD2. The germline V gene encodes CDR1 SGHRS and CDR2 YFSETQ. The CDR3 spans 15 residues. Unmatched junction bases numbered 3, after V lost 0 bases and J lost 3 bases. CDR3 loop: CASSLGGGSYNEQFF. CDR3 sequence (DNA): TGCGCCAGCAGCTTGGGGGGCGGGAGCTACAATGAGCAGTTCTTC.

The chain joins TRBV29-1 to TRBJ2-2; 9 bases match TRBD1. Germline V gene data show CDR1 as SQVTM and CDR2 as ANQGSEA. J was trimmed by 3 bases and V by 7 bases; bases with no gene match: 0. This CDR3 has 12 amino acids. CDR3 coding DNA: TGCAGCGGGACAGGGGACACCGGGGAGCTGTTTTTT. Translating gives CSGTGDTGELFF.

This rearrangement joins TRBV29-1 to TRBJ1-2; D is perhaps TRBD1 (5 bases). Germline lookup yields CDR1 SQVTM and CDR2 ANQGSEA. There are 13 residues in the CDR3. V was clipped by 3 bases and J by 4 bases, with 12 bases between them. In nucleotides, the CDR3 is TGCAGCGTTGAGGGGGAGGACCTCTATGGCTACACCTTC. Its translation: CSVEGEDLYGYTF.